Below are 25 T cell receptor beta chains sequenced from a single sample in a study of T-cell reconstitution after alpha-beta-depleted transplantation in children. For TCRbeta, the library was prepared with unique molecular identifiers. MiXCR, applied by TCRdb to the PCR reads, yields one record per CDR3 protein. The sample carries almost 600,000 distinct CDR3 sequences, approximately 30% recorded once. The specimen was PBMCs, collected before TCRalphabeta/CD19-depleted stem cell transplant. The receptors shown here come from a boy under three years old with Wiskott-Aldrich syndrome, due to receive a stem cell transplant.

V usage is TRBV5-1 and J usage is TRBJ2-3; possibly TRBD2 for D (6 bases). V lost 2 bases to trimming and J lost 1 base, with 11 bases between them. This CDR3 contains 15 residues. Germline values: CDR1 SGHRS, CDR2 YFSETQ. The CDR3 reads CASSFAGLGTDTQYF. Here the CDR3 DNA reads TGCGCCAGCAGCTTTGCGGGACTGGGCACAGATACGCAGTATTTT.

CDR3 in amino acids: CSARGRQGALDGYTF. In nucleotides, the CDR3 is TGCAGTGCTAGGGGCCGACAGGGGGCTCTTGATGGCTACACCTTC. J is TRBJ1-2 and V is TRBV20-1; 10 positions agree with TRBD1. This CDR3 comprises 15 residues. In germline, CDR1 is DFQATT, CDR2 SNEGSKA (reference sequence). V lost 3 bases to trimming and J lost 6 bases; unmatched junction nucleotides: 10.

Concerning this clonotype: The junction and the germline gene differ at one end; a read error may be behind it. The chain recombines TRBV6-1 with TRBJ1-2; D uncertain. This CDR3 has 13 residues. CDR1 is MNHNS and CDR2 is SASEGT in the germline V gene. The CDR3 DNA reads as TGTGCCAGCCGCTTCGATATTAACTATGTCTACACCTTC. Protein product: CASRFDINYVYTF.

This clonotype came up a few times. The gene calls are TRBV20-1 and TRBJ2-7; D not certain. Trimming stripped 2 bases from V and 3 bases from J, with 11 bases between. This CDR3 is built from 13 residues. CDR1 is DFQATT and CDR2 is SNEGSKA in the germline V gene (reference sequence). This chain's CDR3 is CSARPPEYYEQYF. Written as DNA, the CDR3 is TGCAGTGCTAGACCCCCTGAGTACTACGAGCAGTACTTC.

The J gene is TRBJ2-7, the V gene TRBV3-1, with D possibly being TRBD1 (6 bases). CDR1 and CDR2 (germline): LGHDT, YNNKEL (reference sequence). Trimming cost V 0 bases and J 5 bases, with 8 bases left between them. The CDR3 extends over 13 amino acids. The CDR3: CASSQEDSNEQYF. In DNA, the CDR3 is TGTGCCAGCAGCCAAGAGGACAGTAACGAGCAGTACTTC.

This chain uses TRBV7-8 with TRBJ1-2, with D unresolved. CDR1 and CDR2 (germline): SGHVS, FQNEAQ. The CDR3 runs 14 residues. Trimming pared 0 bases from V and 2 bases from J, leaving 7 bases between. The CDR3 spells CASSLAVGNYGYTF. The DNA of the CDR3 is TGTGCCAGCAGCTTAGCTGTAGGGAACTATGGCTACACCTTC.

The sample holds many counts of this clonotype. V and J are TRBV5-1 and TRBJ2-7, with D perhaps given as TRBD1 or TRBD2 (5 bases each). The germline V and J ends were trimmed by 0 bases and 1 base, with 8 bases remaining between them. Germline CDR1 and CDR2: SGHRS and YFSETQ. The CDR3 length is 14 residues. CDR3 in amino acids: CASSLAGRSYEQYF. The DNA for the CDR3 is TGCGCCAGCAGCTTGGCGGGACGATCCTACGAGCAGTACTTC. Filled out from reference TRBV5-1 and TRBJ2-7, the complete variable domain reads KAGVTQTPRYLIKTRGQQVTLSCSPISGHRSVSWYQQTPGQGLQFLFEYFSETQRNKGNFPGRFSGRQFSNSRSEMNVSTLELGDSALYLCASSLAGRSYEQYFGPGTRLTVT.

The rearrangement uses TRBV7-2 and TRBJ1-6; D call uncertain. The germline V and J ends were trimmed by 5 bases and 8 bases, with 10 bases remaining between them. Germline V gene lookup returns CDR1 SGHTA and CDR2 FQGNSA. This CDR3 has 13 amino acids. CDR3 sequence reads: CASSVDVYSPLHF. The DNA of the CDR3 is TGTGCCAGCAGCGTCGACGTATATTCACCCCTCCACTTT.

This CDR3 reads CAIGLAGGPGFNEQFF. In DNA, the CDR3 is TGTGCCATCGGACTAGCGGGAGGGCCGGGGTTCAATGAGCAGTTCTTC. The chain has TRBV10-3 and TRBJ2-1, with TRBD2 identical over 15 bases. The CDR3 is 16 amino acids. Germline loops: CDR1 ENHRY, CDR2 SYGVKD. Trimming cost V 8 bases and J 6 bases; bases outside gene matches: 8.

CDR3 coding DNA: TGCAGCGGCCGGTCGACTAGCGGACTATACAATGAGCAGTTCTTC. It is translated as CSGRSTSGLYNEQFF. The V and J genes are TRBV29-1 and TRBJ2-1; 9 nucleotides agree with TRBD2. This CDR3 spans 15 amino acids. The germline V gene encodes CDR1 SQVTM and CDR2 ANQGSEA. V shed 7 bases, J shed 4 bases, and the junction held 11 bases outside the gene matches.

The rearrangement links TRBV6-1 to TRBJ2-1; no definite D call. The CDR3 length is 17 residues. V was shortened by 2 bases and J by 0 bases, with 14 bases between the two germline ends. The germline gives CDR1 MNHNS, CDR2 SASEGT. The CDR3 DNA is TGTGCCAGCAGTGAATCACAGCCTAGGCTCTCCTACAATGAGCAGTTCTTC. It is translated as CASSESQPRLSYNEQFF.

The gene calls are TRBV10-3 and TRBJ2-1; TRBD2 aligns across 14 bases. Trimming removed 3 bases from V and 8 bases from J; junction bases left unmatched: 12. Germline lookup yields CDR1 ENHRY and CDR2 SYGVKD. This CDR3 spans 18 amino acids. The CDR3 nucleotides read TGTGCCATCAGTGACCAACCTTTGGGACTAGCGGGAGAGGATGAGCAGTTCTTC. Translating gives CAISDQPLGLAGEDEQFF.

Only a few counts were recorded for this clonotype. The chain recombines TRBV20-1 with TRBJ1-6, with TRBD1 matching over 10 bases. Looked up from germline, CDR1 is DFQATT and CDR2 is SNEGSKA (reference sequence). Unmatched junction bases numbered 6, after V lost 6 bases and J lost 7 bases. The CDR3 runs to 14 residues. Written as DNA, the CDR3 is TGCAGTGCGAGGGACAGGGGAGGAAATTCACCCCTCCACTTT. Its protein is CSARDRGGNSPLHF.

This rearrangement joins TRBV12-3 or TRBV12-4 to TRBJ2-1; TRBD2 agrees at 14 bases. Losses at the gene ends were 8 bases for V and 5 bases for J; bases not matched to a gene: 5. This CDR3 comprises 15 residues. The CDR3 coding sequence is TGTGCCAGCGTTTGGGGACTAGCGGGAGACAATGAGCAGTTCTTC. As protein: CASVWGLAGDNEQFF.

The V gene is TRBV5-1, the J gene TRBJ1-2; TRBD1 agrees at 9 bases. The CDR3 is 13 residues long. The J segment lost 7 bases and the V segment lost 5 bases, leaving 6 bases of the junction unmatched. Germline CDR1 and CDR2: SGHRS and YFSETQ. The CDR3 here is CASRPTGGIGYTF. The CDR3 nucleotides are TGCGCCAGCAGGCCGACAGGGGGAATTGGCTACACCTTC.

This clonotype was found a few times. This chain connects TRBV15 to TRBJ2-7; maybe TRBD1 (6 bases). Germline-derived CDR1 and CDR2 are LNHNV and YYDKDF (reference sequence). V dropped 0 bases and J dropped 0 bases, with 9 bases sitting between them. The CDR3 length is 15 residues. Written as DNA, the CDR3 is TGTGCCACCAGCAGAGAGACAGGATCCTCCTACGAGCAGTACTTC. The encoded protein is CATSRETGSSYEQYF. Full variable domain (remainder filled in from reference TRBV15 and TRBJ2-7): DAMVIQNPRYQVTQFGKPVTLSCSQTLNHNVMYWYQQKSSQAPKLLFHYYDKDFNNEADTPDNFQSRRPNTSFCFLDIRSPGLGDTAMYLCATSRETGSSYEQYFGPGTRLTVT.

In its sample, this clonotype was seen a few times. The genes are TRBV10-1 and TRBJ2-7; tentative D call: TRBD1 (6 bases). Germline CDR1 WNHNN, CDR2 SYGVQD (reference sequence). CDR3 size: 15 residues. The ends were cut back, 3 bases at V and 2 bases at J, with 14 bases in the middle. The CDR3 region is CASSDFGRGAYEQYF. CDR3 coding DNA: TGCGCCAGCAGTGATTTCGGCAGGGGTGCCTACGAGCAGTACTTC.

This clonotype was observed a handful of times. This chain uses TRBV20-1 with TRBJ2-1; D is ambiguous. Germline V gives CDR1 DFQATT, CDR2 SNEGSKA (reference sequence). V gave up 4 bases and J gave up 3 bases, with 10 bases separating them. The CDR3 runs 13 residues. The CDR3 region has the DNA TGCAGTGCTATTCTTCCTCGCTACAATGAGCAGTTCTTC. This encodes CSAILPRYNEQFF.

Ten or more counts support this clonotype. V is TRBV10-3 and J is TRBJ2-3; 12 bases are shared with TRBD2. Germline values: CDR1 ENHRY, CDR2 SYGVKD. The CDR3 is 14 residues long. V trimming: 6 bases; J trimming: 5 bases; junction bases outside the gene matches: 3. CDR3 region: CAIRTSGSIDTQYF. CDR3 in DNA: TGTGCCATCAGGACTAGCGGGAGTATAGATACGCAGTATTTT.

The chain uses TRBV2 and TRBJ1-5, with 9 nucleotides matching TRBD1. V lost 7 bases, J lost 4 bases, and 8 bases stayed unmatched. CDR3 size: 15 residues. CDR1 is SNHLY and CDR2 is FYNNEI in the germline V gene. In nucleotides, the CDR3 is TGTGCCAGCAATACCGGGACAGGGATGAATCAGCCCCAGCATTTT. Its protein is CASNTGTGMNQPQHF.

The chain recombines TRBV10-3 with TRBJ1-1; TRBD1 aligns across 7 bases. V gave up 6 bases and J gave up 0 bases; unmatched junction bases: 4. The CDR3 consists of 14 residues. CDR1 is ENHRY and CDR2 is SYGVKD in the germline V gene. CDR3: CAISQTGMNTEAFF. The CDR3 DNA sequence: TGTGCCATCAGCCAGACAGGGATGAACACTGAAGCTTTCTTT.

The chain employs TRBV7-2 and TRBJ1-2, with 7 bases that match TRBD1. V shed 2 bases, J shed 5 bases, and the junction held 5 bases outside the gene matches. Germline-derived CDR1 and CDR2 are SGHTA and FQGNSA. The CDR3 totals 14 residues. The CDR3 protein is CASSLLPGQYGYTF. CDR3 DNA: TGTGCCAGCAGCTTACTACCGGGACAGTATGGCTACACCTTC.

The chain recombines TRBV5-8 with TRBJ2-7, with 7 bases lining up with TRBD1. Germline loops: CDR1 SGHTS, CDR2 YDEGEE. The CDR3 contains 15 residues. V gave up 0 bases and J gave up 1 base; unmatched junction bases: 4. CDR3 sequence: CASSLGTGWSYEQYF. The CDR3 DNA is TGTGCCAGCAGCTTGGGGACAGGATGGTCCTACGAGCAGTACTTC.

The V gene is TRBV7-2, the J gene TRBJ2-7; D ambiguous. The ends were cut back, 1 base at V and 2 bases at J, with 12 bases in the middle. Germline lookup yields CDR1 SGHTA and CDR2 FQGNSA. The CDR3 spans 15 residues. CDR3 residues: CASSLGLGWAYEQYF. Here the CDR3 DNA reads TGTGCCAGCAGCTTAGGTCTAGGCTGGGCCTACGAGCAGTACTTC. The full variable domain, in which reference TRBV7-2 and TRBJ2-7 provide the parts outside the CDR3, is GAGVSQSPSNKVTEKGKDVELRCDPISGHTALYWYRQSLGQGLEFLIYFQGNSAPDKSGLPSDRFSAERTGGSVSTLTIQRTQQEDSAVYLCASSLGLGWAYEQYFGPGTRLTVT.

J is TRBJ1-5 and V is TRBV10-3; D not resolved. V was clipped by 4 bases and J by 0 bases, with 10 bases between them. CDR1 ENHRY and CDR2 SYGVKD come from the germline V gene. This CDR3 has 15 amino acids. CDR3 nucleotides: TGTGCCATCAGTGCAGGCCTTAATAGCAATCAGCCCCAGCATTTT. It is translated as CAISAGLNSNQPQHF.